This T cell receptor beta chain is from a study of T-cell reconstitution after alpha-beta-depleted transplantation in children. General study findings and limits: As was reported, about two months after transplant, alpha-beta T cells came from several hundred expanded graft clones. Once a year had passed after transplant, T-cell counts and diversity came mostly from newly produced T cells.

At least ten counts were recorded for this clonotype. Its antigen is as yet unknown. Preparation of the TCRbeta library used unique molecular identifiers. Via MiXCR, TCRdb re-called the PCR reads, giving one row per CDR3 protein. This table has approximately 290,000 distinct CDR3 sequences, approximately 10% appearing once. This CDR3 is built from 16 residues. The germline CDR1 and CDR2 sequences are MNHEY and SVGAGI. The V gene lost 5 bases and the J gene lost 4 bases, with 17 bases spanning the gap. This TCR came from a male patient between 2 and 15 years old who had a stem cell transplant for chronic granulomatous disease, so the T cells may come from the graft donor. Material: peripheral blood, obtained 180 days after TCRalphabeta/CD19-depleted stem cell transplant. The chain joins TRBV6-5 to TRBJ2-2; TRBD1 is a possible D gene (5 bases). In nucleotides, the CDR3 is TGTGCCAGCAGTAACCCCAGGGAAGTGAGCACCGGGGAGCTGTTTTTT. This codes for CASSNPREVSTGELFF.